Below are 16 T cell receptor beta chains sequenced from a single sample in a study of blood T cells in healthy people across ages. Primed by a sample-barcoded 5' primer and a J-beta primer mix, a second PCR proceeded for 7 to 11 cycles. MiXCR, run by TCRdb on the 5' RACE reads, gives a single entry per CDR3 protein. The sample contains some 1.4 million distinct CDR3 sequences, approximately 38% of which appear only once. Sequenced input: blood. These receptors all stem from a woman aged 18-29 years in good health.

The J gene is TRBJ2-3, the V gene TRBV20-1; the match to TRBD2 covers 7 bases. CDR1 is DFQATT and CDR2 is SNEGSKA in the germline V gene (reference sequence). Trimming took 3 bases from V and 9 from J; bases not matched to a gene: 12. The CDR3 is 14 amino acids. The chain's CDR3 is CSASRREQQATQYF. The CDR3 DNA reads TGCAGTGCTAGTCGGCGGGAGCAGCAGGCCACGCAGTATTTT.

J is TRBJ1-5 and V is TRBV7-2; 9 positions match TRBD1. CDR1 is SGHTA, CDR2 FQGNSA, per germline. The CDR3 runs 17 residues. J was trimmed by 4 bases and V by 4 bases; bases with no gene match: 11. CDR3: CASSSPDGTGYNQPQHF. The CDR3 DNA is TGTGCCAGCAGCTCCCCAGATGGGACAGGGTATAATCAGCCCCAGCATTTT.

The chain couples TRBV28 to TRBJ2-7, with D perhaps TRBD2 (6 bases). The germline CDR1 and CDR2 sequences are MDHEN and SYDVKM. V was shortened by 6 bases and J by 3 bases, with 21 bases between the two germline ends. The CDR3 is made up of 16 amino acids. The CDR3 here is CASSCDYRSRGYEQYF. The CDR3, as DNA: TGTGCCAGCAGCTGCGACTACAGGTCGCGGGGCTACGAGCAGTACTTC.

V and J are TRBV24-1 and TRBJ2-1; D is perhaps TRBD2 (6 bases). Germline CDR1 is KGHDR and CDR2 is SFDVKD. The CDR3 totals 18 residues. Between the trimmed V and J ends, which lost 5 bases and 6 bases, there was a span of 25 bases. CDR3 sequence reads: CATSVISDRIGLINEQFF. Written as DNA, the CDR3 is TGTGCCACCAGTGTCATTTCGGACCGGATTGGACTAATCAATGAGCAGTTCTTC.

The CDR3 reads CASSLAGTIKETQYF. DNA for the CDR3: TGTGCCAGCAGTTTAGCAGGTACTATTAAAGAGACCCAGTACTTC. This sequence joins TRBV28 and TRBJ2-5; D remains unclear. Trimming cost V 2 bases and J 3 bases, with 13 bases left between them. Germline V gene sequence: CDR1 MDHEN, CDR2 SYDVKM. CDR3 length: 15 amino acids.

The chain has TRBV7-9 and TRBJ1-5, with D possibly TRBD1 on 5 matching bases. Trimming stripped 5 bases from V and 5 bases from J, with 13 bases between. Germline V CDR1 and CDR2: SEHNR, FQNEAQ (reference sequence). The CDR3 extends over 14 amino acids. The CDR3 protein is CASSRDRDHQPQHF. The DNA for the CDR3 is TGTGCCAGCAGCCGAGACAGAGACCATCAGCCCCAGCATTTT.

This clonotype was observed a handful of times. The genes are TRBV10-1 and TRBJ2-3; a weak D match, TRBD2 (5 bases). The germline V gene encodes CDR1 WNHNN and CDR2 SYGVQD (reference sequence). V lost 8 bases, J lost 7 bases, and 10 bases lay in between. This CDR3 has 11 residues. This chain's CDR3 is CASGGLNTQYF. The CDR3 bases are TGCGCCAGCGGCGGACTTAATACGCAGTATTTT.

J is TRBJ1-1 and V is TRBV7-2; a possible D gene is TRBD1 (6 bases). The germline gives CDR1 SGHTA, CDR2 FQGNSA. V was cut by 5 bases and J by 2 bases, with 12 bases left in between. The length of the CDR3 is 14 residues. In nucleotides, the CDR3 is TGTGCCAGCAGCCGGAACAGGGTTAACACTGAAGCTTTCTTT. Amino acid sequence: CASSRNRVNTEAFF.

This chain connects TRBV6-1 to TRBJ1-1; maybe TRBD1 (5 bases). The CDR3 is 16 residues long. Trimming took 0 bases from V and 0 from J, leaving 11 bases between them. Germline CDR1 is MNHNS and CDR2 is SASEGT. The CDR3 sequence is CASSEAQGLMNTEAFF. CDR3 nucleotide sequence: TGTGCCAGCAGTGAAGCGCAGGGACTCATGAACACTGAAGCTTTCTTT.

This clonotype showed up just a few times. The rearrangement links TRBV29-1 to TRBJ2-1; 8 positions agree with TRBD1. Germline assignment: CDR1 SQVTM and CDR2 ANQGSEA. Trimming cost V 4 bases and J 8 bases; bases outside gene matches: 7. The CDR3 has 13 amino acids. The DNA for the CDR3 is TGCAGCGTTGCTCCAGGGGGCAGCTATGAGCAGTTCTTC. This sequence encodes CSVAPGGSYEQFF.

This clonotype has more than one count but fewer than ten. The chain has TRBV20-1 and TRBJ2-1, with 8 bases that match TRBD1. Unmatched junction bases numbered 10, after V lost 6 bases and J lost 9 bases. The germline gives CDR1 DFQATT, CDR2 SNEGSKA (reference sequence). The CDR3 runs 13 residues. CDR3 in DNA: TGCAGTGCCCGAAGGGCAGGGGGCACTGAGCAGTTCTTC. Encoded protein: CSARRAGGTEQFF.

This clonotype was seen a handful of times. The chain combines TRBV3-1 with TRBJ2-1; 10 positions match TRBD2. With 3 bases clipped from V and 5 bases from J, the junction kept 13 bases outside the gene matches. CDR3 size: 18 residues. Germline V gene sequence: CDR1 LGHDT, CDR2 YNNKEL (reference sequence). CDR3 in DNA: TGTGCCAGCAGCCAGTTGTCGGCTAGCGGGGGCCTAAACAATGAGCAGTTCTTC. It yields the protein CASSQLSASGGLNNEQFF.

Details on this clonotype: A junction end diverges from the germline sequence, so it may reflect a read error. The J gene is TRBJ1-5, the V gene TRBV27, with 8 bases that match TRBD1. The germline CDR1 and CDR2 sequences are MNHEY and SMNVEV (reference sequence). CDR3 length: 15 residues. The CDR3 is CAGSQGTGSNQPQHF. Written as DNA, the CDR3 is TGTGCCGGCAGTCAAGGGACAGGTAGCAATCAGCCCCAGCATTTT.

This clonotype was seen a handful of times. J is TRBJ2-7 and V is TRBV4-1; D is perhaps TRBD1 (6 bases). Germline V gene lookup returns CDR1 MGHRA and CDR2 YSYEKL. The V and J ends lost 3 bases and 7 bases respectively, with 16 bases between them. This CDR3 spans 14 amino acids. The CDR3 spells CASSHPRGDYEQYF. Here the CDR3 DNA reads TGCGCCAGCAGCCACCCCAGGGGCGACTATGAGCAGTACTTC.

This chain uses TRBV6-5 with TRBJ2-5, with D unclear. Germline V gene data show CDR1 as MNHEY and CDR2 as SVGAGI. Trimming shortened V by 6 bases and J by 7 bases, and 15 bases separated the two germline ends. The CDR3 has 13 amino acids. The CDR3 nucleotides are TGTGCCAGCAGGTCCCTATCGGGTGGGACCCAGTACTTC. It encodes CASRSLSGGTQYF.

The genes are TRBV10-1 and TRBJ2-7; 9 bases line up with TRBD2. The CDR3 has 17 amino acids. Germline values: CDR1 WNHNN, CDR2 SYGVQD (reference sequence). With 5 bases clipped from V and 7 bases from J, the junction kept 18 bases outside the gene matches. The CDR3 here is CASSPPGSGSSYNEQYF. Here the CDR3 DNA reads TGCGCCAGCAGTCCCCCTGGTAGCGGGAGCTCCTACAATGAGCAGTACTTC.